The next 13 T cell receptor beta chains were all read from a single sample in a study of OX40 agonist ivuxolimab in advanced cancers. The library relied on the immunoSEQ multiplex PCR assay. Imported from immuneACCESS, the table was reduced by TCRdb to in-frame sequences with V and J called. These copies leave out some clones; in studies compared against another copy, an unresolved V gene accounts for under half, and the cause of the remainder is not known. The sample profile shows about 50,000 clones; around nine tenths of them were found once. Of the sample, 6.9% falls within the top ten clones. Material: CD4+ or CD8+ T cells sorted from blood, obtained in a trial of the OX40 agonist ivuxolimab. The receptors stem from an adult with an advanced solid tumor such as melanoma, head and neck, liver or kidney cancer.

The chain joins TRBV19 to TRBJ1-1, with TRBD1 matching over 7 bases. J gave up 10 bases and V 5 bases, and 10 bases lay outside the gene matches. Germline V gene sequence: CDR1 LNHDA, CDR2 SQIVND (reference sequence). The CDR3 has 13 amino acids. This chain's CDR3 is CASSPQGGLRAFF. The CDR3 DNA is TGTGCCAGTAGTCCCCAGGGGGGGCTTAGAGCTTTCTTT.

The chain links TRBV11-2 to TRBJ2-5, with a possible D match to TRBD1 (6 bases). Trimming shortened V by 3 bases and J by 4 bases, and 12 bases separated the two germline ends. Germline CDR1 and CDR2: SGHAT and FQNNGV. The CDR3 length is 14 residues. CDR3 sequence reads: CASSFRGPLETQYF. The CDR3 nucleotides read TGTGCCAGCAGCTTCAGGGGACCGTTAGAGACCCAGTACTTC.

This sequence joins TRBV18 and TRBJ1-1; TRBD1 aligns across 7 bases. CDR3 length: 14 amino acids. The J segment lost 6 bases and the V segment lost 6 bases, leaving 10 bases of the junction unmatched. CDR1 and CDR2 from the germline V gene are KGHSH and LQKENI. Here the CDR3 DNA reads TGTGCCAGCTCTCCCCGTCAGGGGGTCTCTGAAGCTTTCTTT. Translated, it gives CASSPRQGVSEAFF.

V gene TRBV27 combines with J gene TRBJ2-7; maybe TRBD1 (5 bases). V was cut by 0 bases and J by 0 bases, with 12 bases left in between. The germline gives CDR1 MNHEY, CDR2 SMNVEV (reference sequence). There are 16 residues in the CDR3. The CDR3 sequence is CASSLSYPTASYEQYF. CDR3 nucleotides: TGTGCCAGCAGTTTATCCTACCCGACAGCCTCCTACGAGCAGTACTTC.

This clone was picked up one time. The rearrangement joins TRBV4-1 to TRBJ2-3; perhaps TRBD1 as D (7 bases). V gave up 6 bases and J gave up 2 bases, with 18 bases separating them. The CDR3 spans 16 residues. The V gene's germline CDR1 is MGHRA and CDR2 YSYEKL. The CDR3 is CASRPGQGGPTDTQYF. The CDR3 nucleotides are TGCGCCAGCAGACCAGGCCAGGGGGGCCCCACAGATACGCAGTATTTT.

The gene calls are TRBV27 and TRBJ1-1; D ambiguous. CDR3 length: 13 amino acids. Looked up from germline, CDR1 is MNHEY and CDR2 is SMNVEV (reference sequence). V dropped 5 bases and J dropped 11 bases, with 18 bases sitting between them. The CDR3 region is CASSRGILGLAFF. CDR3 sequence (DNA): TGTGCCAGCAGTCGCGGGATCCTAGGGTTGGCTTTCTTT.

V gene TRBV10-3 combines with J gene TRBJ2-2; TRBD2 matches at 8 bases. CDR3 length: 14 amino acids. The junction had 6 bases not matched to a gene; V was cut back by 6 bases and J by 6 bases. CDR1 and CDR2 (germline): ENHRY, SYGVKD. CDR3: CAISRALAAGELFF. The CDR3 DNA reads as TGTGCCATCAGCAGAGCACTAGCGGCCGGGGAGCTGTTTTTT.

In nucleotides, the CDR3 is TGTGCCACCAGGTCGGGGACACTGACCTACGAGCAGTACTTC. Translation gives CATRSGTLTYEQYF. The rearrangement links TRBV15 to TRBJ2-7; a weak D match, TRBD1 (6 bases). The germline gives CDR1 LNHNV, CDR2 YYDKDF (reference sequence). The CDR3 is 14 amino acids. Trimming took 6 bases from V and 2 from J, leaving 14 bases between them. Based on the CDR3 plus reference TRBV15 and TRBJ2-7, the full variable domain is DAMVIQNPRYQVTQFGKPVTLSCSQTLNHNVMYWYQQKSSQAPKLLFHYYDKDFNNEADTPDNFQSRRPNTSFCFLDIRSPGLGDTAMYLCATRSGTLTYEQYFGPGTRLTVT.

This chain links TRBV28 with TRBJ2-1; 14 positions match TRBD2. Germline-derived CDR1 and CDR2 are MDHEN and SYDVKM. Trimming at V came to 7 bases and at J to 10 bases, leaving 12 bases not matched to a gene. This CDR3 has 16 amino acids. The CDR3 DNA sequence: TGTGCCAGCATACCTCGGACTAGCGGGAGGCGCGGGGAGCAGTTCTTC. It encodes CASIPRTSGRRGEQFF.

The chain recombines TRBV28 with TRBJ2-3; 8 positions match TRBD2. V was clipped by 8 bases and J by 1 base; unmatched bases: 11. This CDR3 region has 16 residues. Germline CDR1 reads MDHEN; CDR2 reads SYDVKM. The CDR3 loop reads CASCLSGGHGTDTQYF. DNA of the CDR3: TGTGCCAGCTGTCTCTCGGGGGGGCACGGCACAGATACGCAGTATTTT.

V is TRBV30 and J is TRBJ1-2; D may be TRBD1 (6 bases). The CDR3 sequence is 13 residues long. Germline CDR1 reads GTSNPN; CDR2 reads SVGIG (reference sequence). V was trimmed by 4 bases and J by 6 bases, leaving 15 bases between them. The CDR3: CAWTPPGADGYTF. The CDR3 nucleotides are TGTGCCTGGACTCCACCGGGGGCAGATGGCTACACCTTC.

The chain has TRBV29-1 and TRBJ2-7; D might be TRBD1 (6 bases). The germline gives CDR1 SQVTM, CDR2 ANQGSEA. V shed 6 bases and J shed 0 bases, with 9 bases lying between them. This CDR3 is built from 12 residues. CDR3 nucleotides: TGCAGCGTCCAGGGGAGCTCCTACGAGCAGTACTTC. It yields the protein CSVQGSSYEQYF.

V and J are TRBV5-1 and TRBJ1-1; no clear D. The CDR3 sequence is 13 residues long. Deletions cut 1 base from V and 4 bases from J, with 8 bases between. CDR1 is SGHRS and CDR2 is YFSETQ in the germline V gene. The CDR3 loop reads CASSLLRSTEAFF. CDR3 sequence (DNA): TGCGCCAGCAGCTTGCTTCGGAGCACTGAAGCTTTCTTT. The full variable domain, with the rest looked up from reference TRBV5-1 and TRBJ1-1, is KAGVTQTPRYLIKTRGQQVTLSCSPISGHRSVSWYQQTPGQGLQFLFEYFSETQRNKGNFPGRFSGRQFSNSRSEMNVSTLELGDSALYLCASSLLRSTEAFFGQGTRLTVV.